This TCR beta chain was observed in a study of T-cell memory formation after mild COVID-19. General study findings and limits: Mainly CM and EM harbored the contracting CD4+ clones; mainly EMRA harbored the CD8+ ones. CD4/CD8 balance characterized clones contracting day 15 to 85, and CD4+ skew characterized later expanders.

J gave up 2 bases and V 4 bases, and 4 bases lay outside the gene matches. Germline V gene data show CDR1 as MNHEY and CDR2 as SVGAGI. CDR3 length: 14 residues. This clonotype was seen repeatedly, ten times or more. Its antigen is unknown. TCRdb passed the 5' RACE reads through MiXCR, listing each CDR3 protein once. The repertoire holds fewer than 600,000 distinct CDR3 sequences, with about 20% as singletons. The chain is built from TRBV6-5 and TRBJ2-7, with 8 bases fitting TRBD1. The TCR sequence derives from an adult woman who had mild COVID-19 (a few samples of this study predate the infection). Cell type and time point are not known. Sequenced: PBMCs or a T cell subset sorted from them (not recorded which). The CDR3 DNA sequence: TGTGCCAGCAGTTCTCGGGACAGGACCTACGAGCAGTACTTC. Its protein is CASSSRDRTYEQYF.